This record looks at one TCR beta chain sequence and its context. This record belongs to a study of shared clonotypes between healthy human individuals. Sequenced by immunoSEQ multiplex PCR; TCRdb stores in-frame clones only, minus some. The sample lists about 490,000 clones, approximately 79% occurring once. V was trimmed by 4 bases and J by 8 bases, leaving 17 bases between them. Germline-derived CDR1 and CDR2 are GTSNPN and SVGIG (reference sequence). This CDR3 region has 13 residues. Input material: PBMCs. The TCR was taken from a woman aged 40 to 50 in good health. Some clones in this sample may be carry-over from other donors' samples. The rearrangement uses TRBV30 and TRBJ1-1; D gene unclear. Here the CDR3 DNA reads TGTGCCTGGATTTCGGACGGCCCTGGGGAAGCTTTCTTT. It specifies CAWISDGPGEAFF.